This TCR beta chain came from a study of blood T cell repertoires in COVID-19. Study at large: T cells, B-cell-depleted T cells, or PBMCs provided the cDNA or gDNA that served as material.

In the authors' workflow: Estimates of nucleated cell counts were drawn from the amplification of reference gene primers. Assay: immunoSEQ multiplex PCR; the TCRdb copy retains only in-frame clones and omits some. V and J calls and clone size are copied from that table; D and trimming were computed from the DNA. The table records some 150,000 clones, just under 85% of them present only once. Germline V gene sequence: CDR1 SGHTA, CDR2 FQGNSA. The CDR3 consists of 15 residues. Trimming cost V 2 bases and J 2 bases; bases outside gene matches: 4. The genes are TRBV7-2 and TRBJ2-5, with 8 bases matching TRBD2. The sequencing sample was made of peripheral blood. The receptor was derived from a man between 40 and 49 years old who had recovered from COVID-19. CDR3 coding DNA: TGTGCCAGCAGCTTACTATCGGGGGGGCAAGAGACCCAGTACTTC. Its translation: CASSLLSGGQETQYF.